The 25 T cell receptor beta chains below were found in one sample sequenced in a study of graft-versus-host responses after intestinal transplantation. Repertoires were generated with immunoSEQ multiplex PCR, while TCRdb's copy carries only in-frame clones and drops some. The sample yields 100,000 or so clones, just under 95% seen once. No antigens are known for them. Sequenced material: unstimulated CD8+ T cells sorted from spleen or lymph node cells, taken before transplant. The source of these receptors is a human donor who was the organ donor for an intestinal transplant.

The chain has TRBV28 and TRBJ2-7; a possible D gene is TRBD2 (5 bases). Germline assignment: CDR1 MDHEN and CDR2 SYDVKM. V lost 5 bases and J 1 base, leaving 12 bases between the germline ends. The CDR3 length is 14 residues. CDR3 amino acids: CASSPRTVSYEQYF. DNA of the CDR3: TGTGCCAGCAGTCCCCGGACTGTTTCCTACGAGCAGTACTTC.

In DNA form, the CDR3 reads TGTGCCAGCAGTTCAGGCTATGGCTACACCTTC. Translated, it gives CASSSGYGYTF. The J gene is TRBJ1-2, the V gene TRBV6-5; D gene unclear. The V gene lost 4 bases and the J gene lost 4 bases, with 4 bases spanning the gap. Germline V gene data show CDR1 as MNHEY and CDR2 as SVGAGI. The CDR3 has 11 residues.

J is TRBJ2-3 and V is TRBV19; a possible D gene is TRBD1 (5 bases). CDR1 and CDR2 from the germline V gene are LNHDA and SQIVND (reference sequence). The V end was cut by 5 bases, the J end by 4 bases, with 10 bases between. The CDR3 covers 13 residues. The CDR3 here is CASSAWGADTQYF. In DNA form, the CDR3 reads TGTGCCAGTAGTGCTTGGGGCGCAGATACGCAGTATTTT.

The CDR3 sequence is CASMGQGAQETQYF. The CDR3 DNA follows: TGTGCCAGCATGGGACAGGGGGCCCAAGAGACCCAGTACTTC. This chain links TRBV28 with TRBJ2-5; 12 bases agree with TRBD1. Germline loops: CDR1 MDHEN, CDR2 SYDVKM. Losses at the gene ends were 7 bases for V and 1 base for J; bases not matched to a gene: 1. This CDR3 comprises 14 residues.

The gene calls are TRBV19 and TRBJ2-7, with 7 bases fitting TRBD2. This CDR3 contains 14 residues. Germline CDR1 reads LNHDA; CDR2 reads SQIVND (reference sequence). Trimming removed 5 bases from V and 5 bases from J; junction bases left unmatched: 9. Written as DNA, the CDR3 is TGTGCCAGTAGTTGGTCTAGCGCGGGAGACGAGCAGTACTTC. Its translation is CASSWSSAGDEQYF.

The rearrangement joins TRBV21-1 to TRBJ2-3; the D call of TRBD2 is as the table states it, not checked on the DNA. TRBV21-1 is a listed pseudogene. This CDR3 comprises 16 residues. CDR3 sequence reads: CAPPRETSGGTDTQYF. CDR3 sequence (DNA): TGTGCCCCGCCTAGGGAGACTAGCGGGGGCACAGATACGCAGTATTTT.

The V call is TRBV1, the J call TRBJ2-2; the table gives TRBD2 as D, unverified against the DNA. TRBV1 is a known pseudogene. CDR3 size: 20 residues. The CDR3 DNA is TGCACCAGCAGCCCCCGCTTAGTGAGGGGGGAGGGCCTTAAAACCGGGGAGCTGTTTTTT. It encodes CTSSPRLVRGEGLKTGELFF.

CDR3: CASRGDLITGRGANTEAFF. Written as DNA, the CDR3 is TGTGCCAGTAGGGGCGATCTCATTACGGGTCGGGGGGCCAACACTGAAGCTTTCTTT. J is TRBJ1-1 and V is TRBV19, with D maybe TRBD1 (6 bases). V lost 6 bases and J 2 bases, leaving 28 bases between the germline ends. There are 19 residues in the CDR3. Germline lookup yields CDR1 LNHDA and CDR2 SQIVND (reference sequence).

The J gene is TRBJ1-1, the V gene TRBV5-5; D is unresolved. CDR1 and CDR2 from the germline V gene are SGHKS and YYEKEE (reference sequence). Trimming pared 0 bases from V and 11 bases from J, leaving 11 bases between. The CDR3 totals 12 residues. The CDR3, as DNA: TGTGCCAGCAGCTTGGATCCCGGGGAGGCTTTCTTT. This translates into CASSLDPGEAFF.

The V and J genes are TRBV5-4 and TRBJ2-7; 8 bases are a match to TRBD1. CDR3 size: 14 residues. Germline V gives CDR1 SGHNT, CDR2 YYREEE (reference sequence). V trimming: 4 bases; J trimming: 4 bases; junction bases outside the gene matches: 7. The CDR3 DNA follows: TGTGCCAGCAGCGAAGACAGGGGCGAGTACGAGCAGTACTTC. Its protein product is CASSEDRGEYEQYF.

J is TRBJ2-2 and V is TRBV18; D call uncertain. CDR1 KGHSH and CDR2 LQKENI come from the germline V gene. The CDR3 consists of 13 residues. The V gene lost 0 bases and the J gene lost 6 bases, with 5 bases spanning the gap. The CDR3 DNA follows: TGTGCCAGCTCACCACCGCGTCCCGGGGAGCTGTTTTTT. Translation gives CASSPPRPGELFF. Using reference TRBV18 and TRBJ2-2 for the parts outside the CDR3, the full variable domain is NAGVMQNPRHLVRRRGQEARLRCSPMKGHSHVYWYRQLPEEGLKFMVYLQKENIIDESGMPKERFSAEFPKEGPSILRIQQVVRGDSAAYFCASSPPRPGELFFGEGSRLTVL.

J is TRBJ2-1 and V is TRBV4-1, with D tentatively TRBD1 (7 bases). Germline V CDR1 and CDR2: MGHRA, YSYEKL. The CDR3 spans 15 residues. The V end was cut by 1 base, the J end by 8 bases, with 15 bases between. As DNA, the CDR3 is TGCGCCAGCAGCCAAGTTCAGGGCAGGGGGGATGAGCAGTTCTTC. Translated, it gives CASSQVQGRGDEQFF.

The sample holds a few counts of this clone. This chain joins TRBV30 and TRBJ2-7; tentatively, D is TRBD2 (6 bases). V lost 0 bases and J lost 6, with 9 bases in between. Germline lookup yields CDR1 GTSNPN and CDR2 SVGIG (reference sequence). The CDR3 extends over 12 amino acids. As DNA, the CDR3 is TGTGCCTGGAGTGTACGGGGAGGCGAGCAGTACTTC. It is translated as CAWSVRGGEQYF.

The chain couples TRBV28 to TRBJ2-2; the D gene is possibly TRBD1 (5 bases). V was pared by 7 bases and J by 2 bases, with 11 bases between. This CDR3 region has 14 residues. The germline CDR1 and CDR2 sequences are MDHEN and SYDVKM. CDR3 nucleotides: TGTGCCAGCACCGGACACTTAAACACCGGGGAGCTGTTTTTT. It specifies CASTGHLNTGELFF.

The gene calls are TRBV4-3 and TRBJ2-5, with 7 bases aligning to TRBD2. This CDR3 region has 17 residues. V dropped 0 bases and J dropped 9; count of bases not matched to a gene: 16. CDR1 and CDR2 (germline): LGHNA, YSLEER. This CDR3 reads CASSQDAGLADLGSQYF. The CDR3 nucleotides are TGCGCCAGCAGCCAAGATGCAGGCCTAGCGGACCTGGGGTCCCAGTACTTC.

A word on this clone: Other DNA sequences of this sample code for an identical CDR3. The chain joins TRBV20-1 to TRBJ2-7; D remains unclear. V lost 2 bases, J lost 3 bases, and 5 bases lay in between. The CDR3 loop spans 11 amino acids. The germline CDR1 and CDR2 sequences are DFQATT and SNEGSKA (reference sequence). DNA for the CDR3: TGCAGTGCTAGACGCGGCTACGAGCAGTACTTC. It is translated as CSARRGYEQYF.

This chain joins TRBV19 and TRBJ1-2, with 7 bases identical to TRBD1. CDR3 size: 12 residues. The V and J ends lost 6 bases and 4 bases, in that order; junction bases with no gene match: 2. Germline V gene lookup returns CDR1 LNHDA and CDR2 SQIVND (reference sequence). CDR3 sequence (DNA): TGTGCCAGTAGGGGGGACAGCTATGGCTACACCTTC. As protein: CASRGDSYGYTF.

A single count supports this clone. The chain recombines TRBV29-1 with TRBJ1-1; the D gene is possibly TRBD1 (5 bases). Germline lookup yields CDR1 SQVTM and CDR2 ANQGSEA. The CDR3 runs 12 residues. The V and J ends lost 6 bases and 1 base respectively, with 9 bases between them. The CDR3 coding sequence is TGCAGCGTCGGGGGGGGGAACACTGAAGCTTTCTTT. This translates into CSVGGGNTEAFF.

The J gene is TRBJ2-7, the V gene TRBV2, with D perhaps matching TRBD2 (5 bases). The CDR3 is made up of 10 amino acids. Germline V lookup: CDR1 SNHLY, CDR2 FYNNEI. V lost 6 bases and J lost 11, with 11 bases in between. The CDR3 DNA sequence: TGTGCCAGCAGCACTACTAGGGAGTACTTC. Translated, it gives CASSTTREYF.

This clone was counted a single time. This sample includes further DNA sequences coding for the same CDR3. The chain combines TRBV27 with TRBJ2-1, with a weak D call TRBD1 (5 bases). Trimming shortened V by 2 bases and J by 0 bases, and 8 bases separated the two germline ends. Germline CDR1 is MNHEY and CDR2 is SMNVEV (reference sequence). The CDR3 contains 15 residues. CDR3 bases: TGTGCCAGCAGTTTAAGGGGAAGCTCCTACAATGAGCAGTTCTTC. Translating gives CASSLRGSSYNEQFF.

Here the CDR3 reads CASRIAGGRATQYF. DNA for the CDR3: TGTGCCAGCAGGATAGCGGGGGGGCGCGCTACGCAGTATTTT. This chain joins TRBV6-5 and TRBJ2-3, with TRBD2 identical over 11 bases. The CDR3 spans 14 residues. The germline CDR1 and CDR2 sequences are MNHEY and SVGAGI. V lost 6 bases, J lost 8 bases, and 7 bases stayed unmatched.

This clone has just one count. The gene calls are TRBV7-6 and TRBJ2-5, with 7 bases lining up with TRBD1. V shed 3 bases and J 2 bases; nucleotides not matched to a gene: 6. Germline V gene data show CDR1 as SGHVS and CDR2 as FNYEAQ. The CDR3 has 15 amino acids. CDR3 nucleotide sequence: TGTGCCAGCAGCTTCGGAGACAGGGATCAAGAGACCCAGTACTTC. The encoded protein is CASSFGDRDQETQYF.

The J gene is TRBJ1-6, the V gene TRBV27, with a possible D match to TRBD1 (6 bases). This CDR3 spans 15 amino acids. The V end was cut by 5 bases, the J end by 7 bases, with 15 bases between. Germline CDR1 is MNHEY and CDR2 is SMNVEV (reference sequence). CDR3 bases: TGTGCCAGCAGTCCCCACCGAGGGGGAAATTCACCCCTCCACTTT. It encodes CASSPHRGGNSPLHF.

The gene calls are TRBV6-4 and TRBJ1-1; TRBD1 matches at 7 bases. The CDR3 has 19 amino acids. Trimming at V came to 0 bases and at J to 0 bases, leaving 13 bases not matched to a gene. Germline CDR1 and CDR2: MRHNA and SNTAGT. The CDR3 here is CASSDSTRTGRSMNTEAFF. CDR3 DNA sequence: TGTGCCAGCAGTGACTCAACGAGGACAGGACGATCCATGAACACTGAAGCTTTCTTT.

As concerns this clone: An end of the junction does not agree with germline; a read error may underlie this. The chain has TRBV7-3 and TRBJ1-3; D is ambiguous. The CDR3 length is 15 residues. Per germline, CDR1 SGHTA and CDR2 FQGTGA. DNA of the CDR3: TGTGCCAGCGGCTTATTGGGAGGGCCTGGAAACACCATATATTTT. This gives the protein CASGLLGGPGNTIYF.